The entry below gives a single T cell receptor (beta chain) sequence along with its context. Its antigen is undetermined. This entry is derived from a study of pediatric ulcerative colitis. Study at large: Disease was pancolitis in about 7 and left-sided in two, histology-confirmed. Whole-study findings and limits: Two rectal clonotypes were found only in ulcerative colitis patients, all of them.

Sequencing depth was up to 500,000 reads per sample. Measured with immunoSEQ multiplex PCR; TCRdb has only the in-frame clones, and not every one. The table lists around 64,000 clones, less than 90% of them singletons. Germline assignment: CDR1 MNHEY and CDR2 SMNVEV (reference sequence). The CDR3 totals 16 residues. V lost 9 bases and J 4 bases, leaving 19 bases between the germline ends. This receptor was taken from a boy aged 5-17 years with severe ulcerative colitis. The V and J genes are TRBV27 and TRBJ2-6, with D possibly being TRBD1 or TRBD2 (5 bases each). Specimen: blood. The CDR3 spells CASNITRGSGANVLTF. The CDR3 region has the DNA TGTGCCAGTAACATTACGAGGGGTTCCGGGGCCAACGTCCTGACTTTC.